Shown below are 16 T cell receptor beta chains from a single sample sequenced in a study of blood T cell repertoires in COVID-19. The table came from immunoSEQ multiplex PCR; TCRdb's copy has only in-frame clones and leaves some out. The sample records about 180,000 clones, around four fifths being singletons. The specimen was peripheral blood. The source is a man aged 65-85 years with active or convalescent COVID-19.

The V call is TRBV5-1, the J call TRBJ2-3; D gene uncertain. Trimming stripped 7 bases from V and 1 base from J, with 7 bases between. The CDR3 is 12 residues long. The germline CDR1 and CDR2 sequences are SGHRS and YFSETQ. CDR3 DNA: TGCGCCAGCCGGCAGGGCACAGATACGCAGTATTTT. It yields the protein CASRQGTDTQYF.

The chain couples TRBV5-6 to TRBJ2-5; D is uncertain. The CDR3 covers 13 residues. V lost 4 bases to trimming and J lost 5 bases, with 12 bases between them. The germline gives CDR1 SGHDT, CDR2 YYEEEE. CDR3 coding DNA: TGTGCCAGCAGCCCCCTGATGAGGGAGACCCAGTACTTC. Translating it yields CASSPLMRETQYF.

The gene calls are TRBV6-1 and TRBJ1-3; D not resolved. With 3 bases removed from V and 0 bases from J, the gap between germline ends came to 6 bases. Per the germline V gene, CDR1 is MNHNS and CDR2 is SASEGT. This CDR3 has 14 amino acids. CDR3 protein: CASSDGHSGNTIYF. As DNA, the CDR3 is TGTGCCAGCAGTGATGGGCACTCTGGAAACACCATATATTTT.

The sample holds a few counts of this clone. The V gene is TRBV19, the J gene TRBJ2-7, with 8 bases identical to TRBD1. Germline V gene lookup returns CDR1 LNHDA and CDR2 SQIVND (reference sequence). With V trimmed by 2 bases and J by 6 bases, 9 bases remained unmatched. This CDR3 is built from 15 residues. CDR3 loop: CASSISGTGPLEQYF. As DNA, the CDR3 is TGTGCCAGTAGTATATCCGGGACAGGACCTCTCGAGCAGTACTTC.

This clone turned up a few times. In DNA, the CDR3 is TGTGCCTGGGAGGCAAGCGGGCGGCTACATTTT. It specifies CAWEASGRLHF. This chain links TRBV30 with TRBJ1-5; D not resolved. This CDR3 is built from 11 residues. The V gene's germline CDR1 is GTSNPN and CDR2 SVGIG (reference sequence). With 5 bases removed from V and 16 bases from J, the gap between germline ends came to 18 bases.

Here the CDR3 DNA reads TGCGCCAGCAGCCAAGATGATTTTTCGGGAGAAGCTTTCTTT. Translation gives CASSQDDFSGEAFF. The chain uses TRBV4-1 and TRBJ1-1; D is uncertain. The CDR3 is 14 residues long. Trimming removed 0 bases at V and 8 bases at J, with 13 bases between. Germline V gene lookup returns CDR1 MGHRA and CDR2 YSYEKL.

The chain couples TRBV7-2 to TRBJ2-1, with TRBD2 matching 11 bases. This CDR3 spans 15 amino acids. J was trimmed by 6 bases and V by 2 bases; bases with no gene match: 3. CDR1 and CDR2 from the germline V gene are SGHTA and FQGNSA. In DNA form, the CDR3 reads TGTGCCAGCAGCTTAAATAGCGGGGGGGCCAATGAGCAGTTCTTC. This codes for CASSLNSGGANEQFF.

This clone came up once. The chain joins TRBV27 to TRBJ2-1; D is undetermined. V lost 5 bases and J 4 bases, leaving 12 bases between the germline ends. CDR1 is MNHEY, CDR2 SMNVEV, per germline (reference sequence). The CDR3 totals 14 residues. This CDR3 reads CASSLTRLYNEQFF. CDR3 DNA: TGTGCCAGCAGTCTTACCAGGTTATACAATGAGCAGTTCTTC.

The chain links TRBV3-1 (or the pseudogene TRBV3-2) to TRBJ2-1, with TRBD2 matching 10 bases. The junction had 2 bases not matched to a gene; V was cut back by 2 bases and J by 4 bases. CDR3 length: 15 amino acids. In germline, CDR1 is LGHDT, CDR2 YNNKEL (reference sequence). The CDR3 nucleotides are TGTGCCAGCAGCCAACTAGCGGGAGCGTACAATGAGCAGTTCTTC. Protein product: CASSQLAGAYNEQFF.

The gene calls are TRBV15 and TRBJ1-4; the D is unclear. Germline-derived CDR1 and CDR2 are LNHNV and YYDKDF (reference sequence). The V and J ends lost 4 bases and 0 bases respectively, with 9 bases between them. This CDR3 region has 15 residues. This CDR3 reads CATSNPRATNEKLFF. Written as DNA, the CDR3 is TGTGCCACCAGCAACCCAAGAGCAACTAATGAAAAACTGTTTTTT.

The chain is built from TRBV5-1 and TRBJ1-1; 11 nucleotides align to TRBD1. The CDR3 sequence is 17 residues long. Germline CDR1 reads SGHRS; CDR2 reads YFSETQ. After removal of 4 bases from V and 4 bases from J, the junction contained 12 bases not matched to a gene. The CDR3 loop reads CASSRQAGQGARTEAFF. Written as DNA, the CDR3 is TGCGCCAGCAGCCGGCAAGCCGGACAGGGGGCTCGCACTGAAGCTTTCTTT. Variable domain in full (rest from reference TRBV5-1 and TRBJ1-1): KAGVTQTPRYLIKTRGQQVTLSCSPISGHRSVSWYQQTPGQGLQFLFEYFSETQRNKGNFPGRFSGRQFSNSRSEMNVSTLELGDSALYLCASSRQAGQGARTEAFFGQGTRLTVV.

V gene TRBV25-1 combines with J gene TRBJ1-5, with TRBD1 as a possible D gene (6 bases). The CDR3 consists of 14 residues. Germline V gives CDR1 MGHDK, CDR2 SYGVNS. V shed 3 bases and J shed 9 bases, with 15 bases lying between them. The CDR3 DNA reads as TGTGCCAGCAGTGAGAGACAGGTTCTTCGGCCCCAGCATTTT. Encoded protein: CASSERQVLRPQHF.

The chain links TRBV27 to TRBJ2-7; 10 bases match TRBD2. Per the germline V gene, CDR1 is MNHEY and CDR2 is SMNVEV (reference sequence). Trimming removed 2 bases from V and 4 bases from J; junction bases left unmatched: 8. The CDR3 runs 16 residues. The CDR3 sequence: CASSLEASGSIYEQYF. The CDR3 DNA is TGTGCCAGCAGTTTAGAGGCTAGCGGGAGTATTTACGAGCAGTACTTC.

Regarding this clone: The junction departs from germline at one end; a sequencing error may be responsible. The chain has TRBV20-1 and TRBJ1-1; a possible D gene is TRBD1 (5 bases). The CDR3 loop spans 13 amino acids. Per the germline V gene, CDR1 is DFQATT and CDR2 is SNEGSKA (reference sequence). CDR3 amino acids: CSTSPGGNTEAFF. In DNA, the CDR3 is TGCAGTACTAGTCCCGGGGGGAACACTGAAGCTTTCTTT.

V gene TRBV4-2 combines with J gene TRBJ2-5, with 14 positions matching TRBD2. CDR3 length equals 18 residues. The germline CDR1 and CDR2 sequences are LGHNA and YNFKEQ. The J segment lost 5 bases and the V segment lost 1 base, leaving 9 bases of the junction unmatched. CDR3 in DNA: TGTGCCAGCAGCCAAGTTGGTTGGACTAGCGGGAGGTTGGAGACCCAGTACTTC. Translating it yields CASSQVGWTSGRLETQYF.

This clone was recorded a few times. This sequence joins TRBV29-1 and TRBJ2-7; 15 bases agree with TRBD2. Germline-derived CDR1 and CDR2 are SQVTM and ANQGSEA. V dropped 3 bases and J dropped 3; count of bases not matched to a gene: 3. The CDR3 length is 15 residues. This CDR3 is CSVDGLAGGHYEQYF. The DNA for the CDR3 is TGCAGCGTTGACGGACTAGCGGGAGGGCACTACGAGCAGTACTTC.